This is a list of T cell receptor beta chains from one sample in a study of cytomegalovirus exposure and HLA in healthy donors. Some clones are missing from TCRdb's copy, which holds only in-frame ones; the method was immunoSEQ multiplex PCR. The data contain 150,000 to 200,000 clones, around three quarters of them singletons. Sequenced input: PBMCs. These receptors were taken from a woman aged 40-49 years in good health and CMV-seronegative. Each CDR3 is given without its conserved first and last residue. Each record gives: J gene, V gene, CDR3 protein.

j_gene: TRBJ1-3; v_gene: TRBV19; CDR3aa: ASSRGQGGGNTIY
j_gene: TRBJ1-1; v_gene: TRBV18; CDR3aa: ASSPGAVNTEAF
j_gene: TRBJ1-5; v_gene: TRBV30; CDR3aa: AWSVGGTGDQPQH
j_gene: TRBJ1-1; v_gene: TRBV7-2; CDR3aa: ASSLGGPLNTEAF
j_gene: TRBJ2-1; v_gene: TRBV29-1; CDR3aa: SVRGSSYNEQF
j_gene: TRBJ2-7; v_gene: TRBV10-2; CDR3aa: ATYGGLPPEGL
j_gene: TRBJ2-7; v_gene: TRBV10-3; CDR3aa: AISDKRLGQY
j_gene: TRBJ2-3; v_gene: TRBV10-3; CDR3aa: AISESYRLAGGADTQY
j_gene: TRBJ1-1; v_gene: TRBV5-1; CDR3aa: ASSRGANTEAF
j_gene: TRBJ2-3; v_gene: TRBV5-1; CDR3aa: ASSRQGSTDTQY
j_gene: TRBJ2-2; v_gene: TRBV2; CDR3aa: ASSEQGAGTGELF
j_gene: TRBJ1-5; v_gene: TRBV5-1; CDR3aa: ASSLNGGGQPQH
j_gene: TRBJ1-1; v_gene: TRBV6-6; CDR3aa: ASTYLQGAATEAF
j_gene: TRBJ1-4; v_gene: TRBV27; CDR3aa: ASSSNPMDRSEKLF
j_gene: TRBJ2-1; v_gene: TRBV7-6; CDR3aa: ASSLANVGSGNEQF
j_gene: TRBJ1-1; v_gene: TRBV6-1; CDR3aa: ASSPTGFDTEAF
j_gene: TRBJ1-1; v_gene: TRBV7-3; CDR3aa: ASSFGPGLNTEAF
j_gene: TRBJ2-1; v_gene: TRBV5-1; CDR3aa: ASSISGSNEQF
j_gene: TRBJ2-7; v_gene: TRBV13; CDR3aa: ASSALAGEFNEQY
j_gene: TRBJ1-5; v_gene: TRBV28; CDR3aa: ASSRQTNQPQH
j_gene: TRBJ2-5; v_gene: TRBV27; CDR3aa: ASSFWTSGIETQY
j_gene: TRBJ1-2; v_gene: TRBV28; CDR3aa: ASSRDTYGYT
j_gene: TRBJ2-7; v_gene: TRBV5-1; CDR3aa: ASSSIGTGNEQY
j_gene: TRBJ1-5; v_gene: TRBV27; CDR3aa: ASSFEGNQPQH